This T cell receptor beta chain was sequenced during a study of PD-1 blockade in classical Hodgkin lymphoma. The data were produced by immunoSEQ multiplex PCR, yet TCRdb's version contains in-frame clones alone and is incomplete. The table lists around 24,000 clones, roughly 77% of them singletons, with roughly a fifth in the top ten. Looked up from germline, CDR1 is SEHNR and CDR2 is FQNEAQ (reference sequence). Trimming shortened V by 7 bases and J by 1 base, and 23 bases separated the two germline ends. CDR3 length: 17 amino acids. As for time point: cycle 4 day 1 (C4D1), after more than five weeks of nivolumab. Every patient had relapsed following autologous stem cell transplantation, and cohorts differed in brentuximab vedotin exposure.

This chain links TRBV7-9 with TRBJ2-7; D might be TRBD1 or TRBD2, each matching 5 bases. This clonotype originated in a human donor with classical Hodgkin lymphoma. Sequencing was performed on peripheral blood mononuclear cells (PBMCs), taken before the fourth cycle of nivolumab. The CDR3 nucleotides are TGTGCCAGCAACCTCCTTCGTGACGGGACCACGTCCTACGAGCAGTACTTC. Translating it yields CASNLLRDGTTSYEQYF.